This is a list of T cell receptor beta chains from one sample in a study of a mutant IDH1 vaccine in newly diagnosed glioma. Their antigen targets remain unknown. Assay used: immunoSEQ multiplex PCR; TCRdb lists only in-frame clones, some missing. The data hold about 65,000 clones, with 81% observed a single time. The sequenced sample was PBMCs, obtained from a glioma patient whose treatment included an IDH1 peptide vaccine. These receptors were taken from a man between 35 and 55 years old with glioma. Both conserved end residues are part of each CDR3. The D gene is left open where the match is weak. Where a row states a size, it is once, few, many or the class of an expanded clone; other rows omit it.

v_gene	abundance	j_gene	d_gene	CDR3aa	CDR3nt
TRBV5-8	few	TRBJ1-1	-	CASSLGGNTEAFF	TGTGCCAGCAGCTTGGGCGGGAACACTGAAGCTTTCTTT
TRBV19	few	TRBJ1-5	TRBD1	CASSRQGFSNQPQHF	TGTGCCAGTAGCCGACAGGGATTTAGCAATCAGCCCCAGCATTTT
TRBV5-4	few	TRBJ1-1	TRBD1	CASHWTGHTEAFF	TGTGCCAGCCACTGGACAGGGCACACTGAAGCTTTCTTT
TRBV25-1	-	TRBJ1-2	-	CASSELQGYTF	TGTGCCAGCAGTGAATTGCAGGGCTACACCTTC
TRBV13	-	TRBJ2-7	TRBD2	CASSPREHSYEQYF	TGTGCCAGCAGCCCGCGGGAGCATTCCTACGAGCAGTACTTC
TRBV7-8	-	TRBJ2-3	-	CASSLAHGGTDTQYF	TGTGCCAGCAGCTTAGCTCATGGGGGCACAGATACGCAGTATTTT
TRBV5-1	-	TRBJ1-1	TRBD1	CASSLFSRQGADTEAFF	TGCGCCAGCAGTTTGTTCAGTCGACAGGGGGCGGACACTGAAGCTTTCTTT
TRBV2	-	TRBJ2-5	TRBD1	CASKTYRGGETQYF	TGTGCCAGCAAGACTTACAGGGGTGGCGAGACCCAGTACTTC
TRBV5-4	-	TRBJ2-1	-	CASSLVQGSFNEQFF	TGTGCCAGCAGCTTGGTCCAGGGGTCCTTCAATGAGCAGTTCTTC
TRBV4-1	medium-sized	TRBJ2-1	TRBD1	CASSQQPGQAYNEQFF	TGCGCCAGCAGCCAACAACCGGGACAGGCCTACAATGAGCAGTTCTTC
TRBV5-1	-	TRBJ2-5	-	CASSLKGGETQYF	TGCGCCAGCAGCTTGAAGGGAGGTGAGACCCAGTACTTC
TRBV5-4	-	TRBJ2-5	TRBD2	CASSLGLAGVGETQYF	TGTGCCAGCAGCTTGGGACTAGCGGGAGTAGGAGAGACCCAGTACTTC
TRBV27	-	TRBJ1-2	TRBD1	CASSPLGQGAEGYTF	TGTGCCAGCAGTCCCTTGGGACAGGGGGCAGAGGGCTACACCTTC
TRBV9	-	TRBJ2-5	-	CASGRSHQETQYF	TGTGCCAGCGGGAGGTCGCACCAAGAGACCCAGTACTTC
TRBV6-6	-	TRBJ2-7	TRBD1	CASSYAAGGWEQYF	TGTGCCAGCAGTTACGCGGCAGGGGGTTGGGAGCAGTACTTC
TRBV10-2	-	TRBJ2-2	-	CASSEFRTNTGELFF	TGCGCCAGCAGTGAGTTCCGAACGAACACCGGGGAGCTGTTTTTT
TRBV19	-	TRBJ2-1	-	CASSIDPGTHNEQFF	TGTGCCAGTAGTATAGATCCCGGGACCCACAATGAGCAGTTCTTC
TRBV10-3	once	TRBJ2-7	TRBD1	CAGGDRIYEQYF	TGTGCCGGTGGGGACAGAATCTACGAGCAGTACTTC
TRBV7-2	-	TRBJ1-1	-	CASSLRLEAFF	TGTGCCAGCAGCTTACGTCTTGAAGCTTTCTTT
TRBV29-1	-	TRBJ2-1	-	CSISPYGRAGNEQFF	TGCAGCATATCCCCTTATGGAAGGGCGGGGAATGAGCAGTTCTTC
TRBV16	-	TRBJ1-4	TRBD1	CASSPDRVEKLFF	TGTGCCAGCAGTCCGGACAGGGTGGAAAAACTGTTTTTT
TRBV7-9	-	TRBJ2-1	TRBD2	CASSLRVPSGRADNYEQFF	TGTGCCAGCAGCTTAAGAGTTCCTAGCGGGAGGGCCGACAACTATGAGCAGTTCTTC
TRBV6-5	-	TRBJ2-5	-	CASKKKGEGPGTQYF	TGTGCCAGCAAGAAAAAGGGGGAGGGCCCGGGGACCCAGTACTTC